This T cell receptor beta chain was sequenced during a study of control samples from healthy donors and cancer patients. This CDR3 comprises 13 residues. V lost 4 bases and J lost 5; bases outside the gene matches: 4. The germline V gene has CDR1 SGDLS and CDR2 YYNGEE. Sequencing was performed with immunoSEQ multiplex PCR; in TCRdb, only in-frame clones are kept and a portion is missing. Seen here are about 51,000 clones, 89% observed once, and the top ten hold about 1.4%. This chain links TRBV9 with TRBJ1-1; 8 bases line up with TRBD1. Material: PBMCs. The receptor was isolated from a man between 35 and 55 years old with colorectal cancer. The CDR3 protein is CASSLQGATEAFF. The CDR3 DNA follows: TGTGCCAGCAGCCTTCAGGGGGCTACTGAAGCTTTCTTT.